This T cell receptor (beta chain) was captured by sequencing in a study of T cells after yellow fever vaccination. 5'RACE template switching added a universal primer site and UMIs to TCR cDNA. One entry per CDR3 protein, called by TCRdb with MiXCR from the 5' RACE reads. The data show just under 600,000 distinct CDR3 sequences, approximately 12% seen once. This clonotype appeared a few times. Its antigen is as yet unknown. Findings and limits, study-wide: Bulk-population clonotypes that are abundant could appear as contaminants in FACS-sorted repertoires. Although the secondary response was weaker, it peaked faster, at day 5 versus 15. A large majority of primary-vaccination clones showed up again after the booster (about 96% CD4, 88% CD8).

Deletions cut 5 bases from V and 4 bases from J, with 12 bases between. Germline CDR1 and CDR2: SGHRS and YFSETQ. The CDR3 length is 13 residues. The sequence came from a man in his thirties or forties who received the YFV17D yellow fever vaccine. Sequencing was performed on PBMCs, taken on the day of the yellow fever booster vaccination. V gene TRBV5-1 combines with J gene TRBJ1-1; D is unclear. The CDR3 region is CASSKVGVTEAFF. Here the CDR3 DNA reads TGCGCCAGCAGTAAAGTCGGGGTCACTGAAGCTTTCTTT.